This T cell receptor (beta chain) was recovered during a study of shared clonotypes between healthy human individuals. Overall study findings and caveats: Clonotype sharing across donors was expected to vary with sequencing depth. Generally, naive subsets (rather than memory subsets) showed larger estimated richness.

Details on this clone: Its antigen is not identified.

This table comes from immunoSEQ multiplex PCR, and its TCRdb copy is limited to in-frame clones, with some not included. The repertoire includes hundreds of thousands of clones, around two thirds of them detected once, and 1.5% to 2% sits in the top ten. Caucasian adults residing in Nashville, Tennessee made up all the donors. Splitting of CD4+ cells produced CD45RA+ naive and CD45RA-negative memory subsets. J was trimmed by 2 bases and V by 6 bases; bases with no gene match: 9. CDR3 size: 17 residues. Germline CDR1 and CDR2: MDHEN and SYDVKM. V is TRBV28 and J is TRBJ2-3; 12 nucleotides line up with TRBD2. The TCR was taken from a woman in her twenties or thirties in good health. Sequenced input: memory CD4+ T cells sorted from blood. Documented subset: CD45RA-negative fraction. Here the CDR3 DNA reads TGTGCCAGCAGCTTACTCGGACTAGCGGGAAACACAGATACGCAGTATTTT. Translating gives CASSLLGLAGNTDTQYF.